This is a list of T cell receptor beta chains from one sample in a study of T cell responses to AZD1222 COVID-19 vaccine. TCRdb keeps only in-frame clones here, not all; method: immunoSEQ multiplex PCR. Of approximately 150,000 clones listed, around 89% are singletons. The input for sequencing was peripheral blood, taken 28 days after the second AZD1222 dose. The source of these receptors is an adult who received the AZD1222 COVID-19 vaccine. Both conserved end residues are part of each CDR3. D genes are given only for firm matches. Expanded clones get a size class; other rows say once, few or many, or leave the size out.

CDR3 protein	CDR3 DNA	V gene	J gene	CDR3 length	D gene	clone size
CASSPMGLAGVVDTQYF	TGTGCCAGCAGCCCAATGGGGCTAGCGGGGGTCGTGGATACGCAGTATTTT	TRBV11-2	TRBJ2-3	17	TRBD2	NA
CASSLGHRPTYEQYF	TGCGCCAGCAGCCTAGGACACCGACCGACCTACGAGCAGTACTTC	TRBV5-1	TRBJ2-7	15	NA	NA
CASSYMLAGGPETQYF	TGTGCCAGCAGTTACATGCTAGCGGGGGGCCCAGAGACCCAGTACTTC	TRBV6-5	TRBJ2-5	16	TRBD2	few
CASSFRRVAGGLDTQYF	TGTGCCAGCAGCTTCAGGAGGGTAGCGGGTGGTCTAGATACGCAGTATTTT	TRBV7-2	TRBJ2-3	17	TRBD2	NA
CASTAGDGNQPQHF	TGTGCCAGCACGGCAGGGGATGGCAATCAGCCCCAGCATTTT	TRBV27	TRBJ1-5	14	NA	NA
CASSQARGGPQHF	TGCGCCAGCAGCCAAGCACGGGGCGGGCCCCAGCATTTT	TRBV4-1	TRBJ1-5	13	NA	NA
CASSLRVIPGNTIYF	TGTGCCAGCAGCTTGAGGGTTATTCCTGGAAACACCATATATTTT	TRBV5-8	TRBJ1-3	15	NA	NA
CATSGPARGGVYSNQPQHF	TGTGCCACCAGTGGCCCCGCACGGGGGGGGGTTTATAGCAATCAGCCCCAGCATTTT	TRBV24-1	TRBJ1-5	19	NA	NA
CASSYSKGLNTEAFF	TGTGCCAGCAGTTACTCGAAAGGCTTGAACACTGAAGCTTTCTTT	TRBV6-5	TRBJ1-1	15	NA	NA
CASRTWANEKLFF	TGTGCCAGCCGGACTTGGGCTAATGAAAAACTGTTTTTT	TRBV7-2	TRBJ1-4	13	NA	once
CASSLVGPRGTEQFF	TGTGCCAGCAGCTTAGTGGGCCCCAGGGGGACTGAGCAGTTCTTC	TRBV7-9	TRBJ2-1	15	TRBD1	NA
CAISVLGFREQFF	TGTGCCATCAGTGTGCTAGGGTTTCGTGAGCAGTTCTTC	TRBV10-3	TRBJ2-1	13	NA	NA
CASSLYQSDSPLHF	TGTGCCAGCAGTTTATATCAGAGTGATTCACCCCTCCACTTT	TRBV28	TRBJ1-6	14	NA	NA
CASSSRQNANTGELFF	TGCGCCAGCAGCTCCAGACAGAATGCGAACACCGGGGAGCTGTTTTTT	TRBV5-1	TRBJ2-2	16	NA	NA
CASSLPQGRTGELFF	TGCGCCAGCAGCTTACCACAGGGCCGAACCGGGGAGCTGTTTTTT	TRBV5-1	TRBJ2-2	15	NA	NA
CASSQDRGTNTGELFF	TGTGCCAGCAGCCAAGATCGAGGCACGAACACCGGGGAGCTGTTTTTT	TRBV3-1/TRBV3-2	TRBJ2-2	16	NA	NA
CASSLPSGGGDTEAFF	TGTGCCAGCTCACTCCCTTCAGGGGGTGGCGACACTGAAGCTTTCTTT	TRBV18	TRBJ1-1	16	TRBD1	NA
CSVRYRGNTIYF	TGCAGCGTCAGGTATAGGGGAAACACCATATATTTT	TRBV29-1	TRBJ1-3	12	NA	NA
CASSKVVRGRGWNQPQHF	TGTGCCAGCAGCAAAGTGGTAAGGGGGCGCGGGTGGAATCAGCCCCAGCATTTT	TRBV21-1	TRBJ1-5	18	NA	NA
CASSDWDLNQPQHF	TGTGCCAGCAGTGACTGGGACCTTAATCAGCCCCAGCATTTT	TRBV2	TRBJ1-5	14	NA	once
CASNEQGIYEQYF	TGTGCCAGCAATGAACAGGGGATCTACGAGCAGTACTTC	TRBV2	TRBJ2-7	13	TRBD1	NA
CASSLGPMNTEAFF	TGTGCCAGCAGTCTAGGCCCGATGAACACTGAAGCTTTCTTT	TRBV5-6	TRBJ1-1	14	NA	NA
CATSALSGTSTNEQFF	TGTGCCACCAGCGCCCTCTCCGGGACTAGCACCAATGAGCAGTTCTTC	TRBV15	TRBJ2-1	16	TRBD2	NA
CASSRETYEQYF	TGTGCCAGCAGTCGGGAAACCTACGAGCAGTACTTC	TRBV5-5	TRBJ2-7	12	NA	NA
CASSRSSSGNTIYF	TGTGCCAGCTCCCGGTCAAGCTCTGGAAACACCATATATTTT	TRBV6-5	TRBJ1-3	14	NA	NA
CASSPIRVRVGDTQYF	TGTGCCAGCAGCCCCATTAGGGTAAGGGTTGGAGATACGCAGTATTTT	TRBV7-9	TRBJ2-3	16	NA	NA
CASSPSRVTNYGYTF	TGTGCCAGCTCACCGTCCCGGGTAACTAACTATGGCTACACCTTC	TRBV18	TRBJ1-2	15	NA	few
CASSGGGYQETQYF	TGTGCCAGCAGCGGCGGGGGGTACCAAGAGACCCAGTACTTC	TRBV5-4	TRBJ2-5	14	TRBD2	NA
CAWSLGRWSRAGSYNSPLHF	TGTGCCTGGAGCCTTGGACGGTGGAGTAGGGCGGGGTCCTATAATTCACCCCTCCACTTT	TRBV30	TRBJ1-6	20	NA	NA
CASSLSAGKRGRGYTF	TGTGCCAGCAGCTTATCGGCAGGGAAACGGGGACGTGGCTACACCTTC	TRBV7-2	TRBJ1-2	16	NA	NA
CASRPRTSYEQYF	TGTGCCAGTAGGCCCCGGACGAGTTACGAGCAGTACTTC	TRBV19	TRBJ2-7	13	NA	once
CASSGLGVTQPQHF	TGTGCCAGCAGCGGCCTCGGGGTGACCCAGCCCCAGCATTTT	TRBV7-9	TRBJ1-5	14	NA	NA
CASSQVGGHEQYF	TGCGCCAGCAGCCAAGTAGGGGGACACGAGCAGTACTTC	TRBV4-1	TRBJ2-7	13	NA	NA
CAISEGGRGYTF	TGTGCCATCAGTGAAGGAGGTAGAGGCTACACCTTC	TRBV10-3	TRBJ1-2	12	NA	NA
CASSPRKGSPYTF	TGTGCCAGCAGCCCCCGCAAGGGCAGTCCATACACCTTC	TRBV7-3	TRBJ1-2	13	NA	NA
CASSVQGSHEQYF	TGTGCCAGCAGTGTTCAGGGTTCCCACGAGCAGTACTTC	TRBV2	TRBJ2-7	13	NA	NA
CASSLIAGEQFF	TGTGCCAGCAGCTTAATAGCGGGGGAGCAGTTCTTC	TRBV5-6	TRBJ2-1	12	TRBD2	NA
CASSEEQSYGYTF	TGTGCCAGCAGTGAAGAACAAAGCTATGGCTACACCTTC	TRBV2	TRBJ1-2	13	NA	NA
CASSLRGGTGELFF	TGTGCCAGCAGCTTAAGGGGTGGCACCGGGGAGCTGTTTTTT	TRBV11-3	TRBJ2-2	14	NA	NA
CASRPGGTNEKLFF	TGTGCCAGCAGGCCAGGGGGTACTAATGAAAAACTGTTTTTT	TRBV6-6	TRBJ1-4	14	TRBD1	NA
CASSPKTGGYGYTF	TGTGCCAGCAGCCCCAAAACCGGGGGCTATGGCTACACCTTC	TRBV7-8	TRBJ1-2	14	NA	NA
CASSSAPGELFF	TGTGCCAGCAGCTCGGCCCCCGGGGAGCTGTTTTTT	TRBV5-6	TRBJ2-2	12	NA	once
CASSQDAQGARSGANVLTF	TGCGCCAGCAGCCAAGACGCACAGGGGGCGCGCTCTGGGGCCAACGTCCTGACTTTC	TRBV4-3	TRBJ2-6	19	TRBD1	few
CASSLDRINSPLHF	TGTGCCAGCAGCTTGGACCGGATTAATTCACCCCTCCACTTT	TRBV5-6	TRBJ1-6	14	NA	NA
CASKTVGGAGNTIYF	TGTGCCAGCAAGACGGTGGGGGGCGCTGGAAACACCATATATTTT	TRBV6-5	TRBJ1-3	15	NA	NA
CASRGQGGETRGTEAFF	TGTGCCAGCAGGGGACAGGGGGGAGAAACGAGGGGCACTGAAGCTTTCTTT	TRBV2	TRBJ1-1	17	TRBD1	NA
CASSQDTPSATGEITEAFF	TGCGCCAGCAGCCAAGATACCCCCTCCGCAACAGGGGAAATTACTGAAGCTTTCTTT	TRBV4-1	TRBJ1-1	19	TRBD1	few
CSVRGAGLGQPQHF	TGCAGCGTGCGAGGGGCCGGGCTGGGTCAGCCCCAGCATTTT	TRBV29-1	TRBJ1-5	14	NA	NA
CASSLTTNTGELFF	TGTGCCAGCAGCCTCACTACGAACACCGGGGAGCTGTTTTTT	TRBV7-9	TRBJ2-2	14	NA	many
CASSFDRATFLNTGELFF	TGTGCCAGCAGTTTCGACAGGGCTACCTTCTTAAACACCGGGGAGCTGTTTTTT	TRBV6-2/TRBV6-3	TRBJ2-2	18	TRBD1	NA
CASSHTGGSGYTF	TGTGCCAGCAGCCACACAGGGGGCTCTGGCTACACCTTC	TRBV7-9	TRBJ1-2	13	TRBD1	NA
CASSGQDRNQPQHF	TGTGCCAGCAGCGGGCAGGACAGGAATCAGCCCCAGCATTTT	TRBV3-1/TRBV3-2	TRBJ1-5	14	TRBD1	once
CASSLGGAHQVYEQYF	TGTGCCAGCAGTTTGGGGGGGGCTCACCAAGTCTACGAGCAGTACTTC	TRBV6-5	TRBJ2-7	16	NA	NA
CASSLRAREEGNIQYF	TGTGCCAGCAGCTTACGGGCGCGGGAGGAGGGTAACATTCAGTACTTC	TRBV13	TRBJ2-4	16	TRBD2	NA
CASTPGGGGEQYF	TGTGCCAGCACCCCTGGTGGGGGAGGCGAGCAGTACTTC	TRBV6-5	TRBJ2-7	13	NA	NA
CSASQLGWDTEAFF	TGCAGTGCTAGTCAGCTGGGGTGGGACACTGAAGCTTTCTTT	TRBV20-1	TRBJ1-1	14	NA	NA
CASSSGADNSPLHF	TGTGCCAGCAGTTCGGGGGCTGATAATTCACCCCTCCACTTT	TRBV7-9	TRBJ1-6	14	NA	NA
CASSGLMNTEAFF	TGTGCCAGCAGCGGACTTATGAACACTGAAGCTTTCTTT	TRBV7-9	TRBJ1-1	13	NA	NA
CASSQDRVTTYEQYF	TGTGCCAGCAGCCAGGATAGGGTAACTACCTACGAGCAGTACTTC	TRBV14	TRBJ2-7	15	NA	NA